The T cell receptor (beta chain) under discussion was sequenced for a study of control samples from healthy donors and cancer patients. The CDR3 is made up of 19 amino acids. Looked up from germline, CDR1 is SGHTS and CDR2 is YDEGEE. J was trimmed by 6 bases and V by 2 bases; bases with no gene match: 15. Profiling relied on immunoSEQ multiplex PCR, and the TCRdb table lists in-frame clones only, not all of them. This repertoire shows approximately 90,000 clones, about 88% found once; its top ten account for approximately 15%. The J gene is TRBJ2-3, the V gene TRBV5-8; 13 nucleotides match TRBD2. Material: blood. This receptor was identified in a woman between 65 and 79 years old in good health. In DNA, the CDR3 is TGTGCCAGCAGCTTAGGACTAGCGGGGGCAACTACCCCTGATGATACGCAGTATTTT. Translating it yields CASSLGLAGATTPDDTQYF.